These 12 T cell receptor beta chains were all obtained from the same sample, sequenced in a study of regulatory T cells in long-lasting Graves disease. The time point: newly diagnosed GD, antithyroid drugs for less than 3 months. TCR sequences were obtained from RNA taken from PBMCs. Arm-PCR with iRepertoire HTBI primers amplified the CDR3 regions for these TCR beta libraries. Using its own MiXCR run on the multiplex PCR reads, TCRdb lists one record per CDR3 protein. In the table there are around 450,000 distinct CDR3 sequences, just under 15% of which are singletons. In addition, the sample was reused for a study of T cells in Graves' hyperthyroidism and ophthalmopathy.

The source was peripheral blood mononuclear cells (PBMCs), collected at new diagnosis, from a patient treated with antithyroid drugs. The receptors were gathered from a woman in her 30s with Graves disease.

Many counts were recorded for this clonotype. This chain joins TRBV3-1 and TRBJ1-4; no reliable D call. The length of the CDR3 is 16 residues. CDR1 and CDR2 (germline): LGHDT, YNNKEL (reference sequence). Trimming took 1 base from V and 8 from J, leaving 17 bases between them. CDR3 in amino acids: CASSQAWSPTGEKLFF. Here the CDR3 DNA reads TGTGCCAGCAGCCAAGCCTGGAGTCCAACGGGAGAAAAACTGTTTTTT.

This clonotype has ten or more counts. Here the CDR3 reads CASSAQGALVGYTF. The DNA for the CDR3 is TGTGCCAGCAGTGCCCAGGGGGCACTGGTTGGCTACACCTTC. The genes are TRBV2 and TRBJ1-2; 8 nucleotides match TRBD1. The trim removed 4 bases at V and 7 bases at J, leaving 8 bases unmatched. CDR1 is SNHLY, CDR2 FYNNEI, per germline. The CDR3 has 14 amino acids.

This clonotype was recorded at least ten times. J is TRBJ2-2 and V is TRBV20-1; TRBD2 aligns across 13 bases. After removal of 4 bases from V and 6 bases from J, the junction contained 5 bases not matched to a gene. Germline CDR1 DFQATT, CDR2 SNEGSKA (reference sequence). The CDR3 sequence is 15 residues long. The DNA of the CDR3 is TGCAGTGCTAATCCCGGACTAGCGGGAGCCGGGGAGCTGTTTTTT. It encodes CSANPGLAGAGELFF.

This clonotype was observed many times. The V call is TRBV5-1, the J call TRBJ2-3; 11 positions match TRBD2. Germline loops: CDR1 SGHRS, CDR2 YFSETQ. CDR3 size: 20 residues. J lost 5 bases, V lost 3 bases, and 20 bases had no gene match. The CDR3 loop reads CASSSGTGTSGKRAQDTQYF. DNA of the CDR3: TGCGCCAGCAGCTCGGGTACCGGGACTAGCGGAAAAAGGGCCCAAGATACGCAGTATTTT.

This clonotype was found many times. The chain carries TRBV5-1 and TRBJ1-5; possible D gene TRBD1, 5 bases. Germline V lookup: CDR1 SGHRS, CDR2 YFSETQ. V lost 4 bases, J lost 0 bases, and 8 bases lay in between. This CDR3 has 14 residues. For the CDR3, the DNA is TGCGCCAGCAGCGAGCAGGGTAGCAATCAGCCCCAGCATTTT. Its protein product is CASSEQGSNQPQHF.

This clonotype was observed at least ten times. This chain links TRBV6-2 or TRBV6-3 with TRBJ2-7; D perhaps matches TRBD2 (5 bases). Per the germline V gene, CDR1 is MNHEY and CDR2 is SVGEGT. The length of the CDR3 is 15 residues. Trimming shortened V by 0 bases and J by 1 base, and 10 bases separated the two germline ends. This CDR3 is CASSYSGSGSYEQYF. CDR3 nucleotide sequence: TGTGCCAGCAGTTACTCGGGGAGCGGATCCTACGAGCAGTACTTC.

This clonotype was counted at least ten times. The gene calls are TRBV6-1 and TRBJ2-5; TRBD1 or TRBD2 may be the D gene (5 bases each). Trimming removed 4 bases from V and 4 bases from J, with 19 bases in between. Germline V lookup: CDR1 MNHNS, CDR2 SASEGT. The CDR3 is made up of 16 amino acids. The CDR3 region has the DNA TGTGCCAGCAGTGGAGCGGCCTCACGCAGGGCAGAGACCCAGTACTTC. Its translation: CASSGAASRRAETQYF.

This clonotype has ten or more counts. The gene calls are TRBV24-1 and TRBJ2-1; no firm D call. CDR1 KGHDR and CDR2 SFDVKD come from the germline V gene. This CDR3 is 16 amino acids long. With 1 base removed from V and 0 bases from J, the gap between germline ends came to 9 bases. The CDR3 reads CATSDLTRNSYNEQFF. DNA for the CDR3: TGTGCCACCAGTGATTTAACGAGGAACTCCTACAATGAGCAGTTCTTC.

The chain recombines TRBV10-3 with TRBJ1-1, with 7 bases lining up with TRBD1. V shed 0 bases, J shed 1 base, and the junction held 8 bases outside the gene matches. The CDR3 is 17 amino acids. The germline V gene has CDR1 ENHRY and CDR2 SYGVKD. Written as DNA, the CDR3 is TGTGCCATCAGTGAGTCGAGGGGACAGTCCCGGAACACTGAAGCTTTCTTT. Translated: CAISESRGQSRNTEAFF.

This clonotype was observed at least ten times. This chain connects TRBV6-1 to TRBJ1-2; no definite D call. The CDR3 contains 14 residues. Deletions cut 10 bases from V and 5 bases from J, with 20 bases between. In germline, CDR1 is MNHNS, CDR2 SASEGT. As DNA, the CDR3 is TGTGCCACCACCGAACCAGTCTCGGCGTATGGCTACACCTTC. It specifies CATTEPVSAYGYTF.

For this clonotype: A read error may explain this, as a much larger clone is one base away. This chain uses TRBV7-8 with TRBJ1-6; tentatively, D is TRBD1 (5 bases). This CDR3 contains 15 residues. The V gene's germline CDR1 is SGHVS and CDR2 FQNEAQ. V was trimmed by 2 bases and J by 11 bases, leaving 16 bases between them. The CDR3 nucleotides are TGTGCCAGCAGCTTAATCGGACAAAACTCTCCACCCCTCCACTTT. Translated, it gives CASSLIGQNSPPLHF.

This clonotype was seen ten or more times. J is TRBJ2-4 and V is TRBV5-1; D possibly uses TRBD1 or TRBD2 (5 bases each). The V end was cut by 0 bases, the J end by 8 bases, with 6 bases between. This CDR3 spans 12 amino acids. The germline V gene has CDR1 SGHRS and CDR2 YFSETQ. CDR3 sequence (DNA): TGCGCCAGCAGCTTGGGAGGGGACATTCAGTACTTC. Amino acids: CASSLGGDIQYF. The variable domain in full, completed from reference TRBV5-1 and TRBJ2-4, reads KAGVTQTPRYLIKTRGQQVTLSCSPISGHRSVSWYQQTPGQGLQFLFEYFSETQRNKGNFPGRFSGRQFSNSRSEMNVSTLELGDSALYLCASSLGGDIQYFGAGTRLSVL.